This is a list of T cell receptor beta chains from one sample in a study of T cell responses to AZD1222 COVID-19 vaccine. Method: immunoSEQ multiplex PCR; TCRdb's copy keeps in-frame clones and lacks some. The data show some 110,000 clones, almost 90% seen once. The input for sequencing was peripheral blood, taken on day 0 of AZD1222 vaccination. Every receptor here comes from an adult in good health. The CDR3 runs from the conserved cysteine through the conserved F or W. D genes are given only for firm matches. Clone size appears in some rows only: once, few, many, or a class for an expanded clone.

TRBV28	TRBJ1-2	TRBD1	-	TGTGCCAGCAGTTTCGCATCGGCAGGGGGATTAAGGGGCTACACCTTC	CASSFASAGGLRGYTF
TRBV6-5	TRBJ1-5	-	-	TGTGCCAGCAGTTCTCACGGGCATGGCAATCAGCCCCAGCATTTT	CASSSHGHGNQPQHF
TRBV7-2	TRBJ2-3	TRBD2	-	TGTGCCAGTAGTGGCGGGAGTGTCGATACGCAGTATTTT	CASSGGSVDTQYF
TRBV6-5	TRBJ2-7	-	-	TGTGCCAGCAGGCTGGGACCTCACTCCTACGAGCAGTACTTC	CASRLGPHSYEQYF
TRBV25-1	TRBJ2-2	-	-	TGTGCCAGCAGTGAATATGCTAGTGCGAACACCGGGGAGCTGTTTTTT	CASSEYASANTGELFF
TRBV27	TRBJ2-7	-	-	TGTGCCAGCAGTTTATCCACCCTGGGCGAGCAGTACTTC	CASSLSTLGEQYF
TRBV18	TRBJ2-7	TRBD1	-	TGTGCCAGCTCATCTCCGGGACAGGGATACGAGCAGTACTTC	CASSSPGQGYEQYF
TRBV10-3	TRBJ2-5	-	once	TGTGCCATCAGTGATCCTACAGGGGAGGGCCAGTACTTC	CAISDPTGEGQYF
TRBV11-2	TRBJ1-1	-	-	TGTGCCAGCAGCATAGATCAGGGCCGCCAAGCTTTCTTT	CASSIDQGRQAFF
TRBV10-3	TRBJ2-3	-	once	TGTGCCATCAGGAGGGGACTTGACACAGATACGCAGTATTTT	CAIRRGLDTDTQYF
TRBV28	TRBJ1-2	TRBD1	-	TGTGCCAGCCGCCAACAGGGGGCGTGGGGCTACACCTTC	CASRQQGAWGYTF
TRBV4-1	TRBJ2-7	-	-	TGCGCCAGCAGCCAAGTTTCCGGGAAGGGATACGAGCAGTACTTC	CASSQVSGKGYEQYF
TRBV27	TRBJ1-1	-	-	TGTGCCAGCAGTTTTCAGGGGCAAGCGGAAGCTTTCTTT	CASSFQGQAEAFF
TRBV27	TRBJ2-7	-	-	TGTGCCAGCAGTTTATTCCCTAGATACGAGCAGTACTTC	CASSLFPRYEQYF
TRBV18	TRBJ2-3	-	-	TGTGCCAGCTCCCATACAGGGACAGATACGCAGTATTTT	CASSHTGTDTQYF
TRBV19	TRBJ2-3	TRBD2	-	TGTGCCAGTAGGTTAGCGGGAGGGCACACAGATACGCAGTATTTT	CASRLAGGHTDTQYF
TRBV6-2/TRBV6-3	TRBJ1-1	-	-	TGTGCCAGCAGTTTATCGGGACGGAGAAACACTGAAGCTTTCTTT	CASSLSGRRNTEAFF
TRBV7-2	TRBJ2-5	-	-	TGTGCCAGCAGCGTCGACAGGTGGAGGGAGACCCAGTACTTC	CASSVDRWRETQYF
TRBV28	TRBJ1-1	-	-	TGTGCCAGCAGTGCGCCCGGGACAAAGGCTGAAGCTTTCTTT	CASSAPGTKAEAFF
TRBV11-2	TRBJ2-7	-	-	TGTGCCAGCAGCTCCTCCTGGACCGGTTACGAGCAGTACTTC	CASSSSWTGYEQYF
TRBV20-1	TRBJ2-2	TRBD2	-	TGCAGTGCTAGTCTAGCGGGCTTAACCGGGGAGCTGTTTTTT	CSASLAGLTGELFF
TRBV6-5	TRBJ2-2	-	-	TGTGCCAGCAGTTACTCGCAGCGAGCGACCGGGGAGCTGTTTTTT	CASSYSQRATGELFF
TRBV24-1	TRBJ2-1	TRBD1	-	TGTGCCACCAGTGATTGGAGGACAGGGGTGGATGAGCAGTTCTTC	CATSDWRTGVDEQFF
TRBV7-8	TRBJ1-2	-	-	TGTGCCAGCAGCTTAGCGCTGCGTCCCCGAACTAACTATGGCTACACCTTC	CASSLALRPRTNYGYTF
TRBV28	TRBJ1-5	-	few	TGTGCCAGCAGTTTAAAGGGGTATCAGCCCCAGCATTTT	CASSLKGYQPQHF
TRBV7-2	TRBJ1-5	-	few	TGTGCCAGCAGCTTAGTTCCGATCAATCAGCCCCAGCATTTT	CASSLVPINQPQHF